Following are 7 T cell receptor delta chains from one sample sequenced in a study of DNA immune sequencing with unique molecular identifiers (dated by TCRdb to 2019 to 2021). Receptors were amplified or captured by multiplex PCR. Instrument on record: Illumina MiniSeq. A 32-plex assay with primers for all 8 TRDV and 4 TRDJ genes covering the CDR3 was used to amplify genomic DNA. During 2 to 3 cycles of barcoding PCR, a 12-nucleotide UMI was attached, and a second PCR using Illumina adapter primers followed. TCRdb called clones anew from the public reads via CATT; matching DNA rows were later pooled. A total of roughly 2,300 delta-chain clones appear in this sample, about an eighth of them only once. The ten largest clones take up about 51% of the sample. The sequencing input was gamma-delta T cells enriched from blood buffy coat, or unenriched PBMCs (not recorded which). The receptors derive from a human donor in good health.

This clone turned up a few times. A far larger clone lies a single base away; this is likely a read error. This same CDR3 is encoded by further DNA sequences in the sample. CDR3 bases: TGTGCCTGTGCCCAACTGGGGGATAGGGACGATAAACTCATTTTT. Protein sequence: CACAQLGDRDDKLIF. This chain connects TRDV2 to TRDJ1; 11 bases line up with TRDD3. From germline, CDR1 is GEAIGNYY and CDR2 EKD. The CDR3 extends over 15 amino acids.

A few counts support this clone. A read error is the likely source, as a far larger clone sits one nucleotide away. The same CDR3 can be traced to other DNA sequences in this sample. The J gene is TRDJ1, the V gene TRDV2, with 8 nucleotides matching TRDD3. The length of the CDR3 is 20 residues. Germline V CDR1 and CDR2: GEAIGNYY, EKD. V dropped 4 bases and J dropped 0; count of bases not matched to a gene: 21. The CDR3 DNA sequence: TGTGCCTGTGATACCCTGAGGGTTTCTGGGGGACACGAGTACACCGATAAACTCATCTTT. It encodes CACDTLRVSGGHEYTDKLIF.

To note about this clone: The amino acid sequence in TCRdb belongs to a much larger clone and departs from this DNA's translation at residue 9, likely a sequencing read error; the sequence shown is translated from the DNA. V gene TRDV2 combines with J gene TRDJ1; 7 bases fit TRDD3. CDR1 and CDR2 from the germline V gene are GEAIGNYY and EKD. Trimming at V came to 3 bases and at J to 0 bases, leaving 6 bases not matched to a gene. CDR3 length: 15 amino acids. The CDR3 here is CACDLLGTNTDKLIF. The CDR3 DNA is TGTGCCTGTGACCTACTGGGGACAAACACCGATAAACTCATCTTT.

This clone came up a few times. The likely explanation is a read error, given a far larger clone one base away. Other DNA sequences within the sample encode an identical CDR3. This chain joins TRDV2 and TRDJ1; 11 nucleotides align to TRDD3. V lost 5 bases to trimming and J lost 4 bases; unmatched junction nucleotides: 8. This CDR3 spans 15 amino acids. Germline values: CDR1 GEAIGNYY, CDR2 EKD. In DNA form, the CDR3 reads TGTGCCTGTGCACAACTGGGGGATAGGGACGATAAACTCATCTTT. This translates into CACAQLGDRDDKLIF.

As to this clone: The protein that TCRdb holds for this DNA derives from a much larger clone and differs from the translated DNA at residue 3, which likely indicates a read error; the protein shown here is translated from the DNA. The V and J genes are TRDV2 and TRDJ1; 9 positions match TRDD3. Germline CDR1 is GEAIGNYY and CDR2 is EKD. The CDR3 has 17 amino acids. The CDR3 region has the DNA TGTGCCTATGACAAACTGGGGGACCCCCCCTACACCGATAAACTCATCTTT. Translation: CAYDKLGDPPYTDKLIF.

This clone is medium-sized by share. The genes are TRDV2 and TRDJ1; 7 bases are shared with TRDD3. Germline CDR1 and CDR2: GEAIGNYY and EKD. CDR3 length: 14 amino acids. The V and J ends lost 3 bases and 0 bases, in that order; junction bases with no gene match: 3. This chain's CDR3 is CACDPWGNTDKLIF. The DNA for the CDR3 is TGTGCCTGTGACCCGTGGGGGAACACCGATAAACTCATCTTT.

By sample fraction, this clone is hyperexpanded (1% or more). Distinct nucleotide sequences in the sample also encode this CDR3. CDR3 loop: CACDTVATGGYGGYTDKLIF. CDR3 coding DNA: TGTGCCTGTGACACCGTCGCTACTGGGGGATACGGAGGGTACACCGATAAACTCATCTTT. The chain has TRDV2 and TRDJ1, with 13 bases identical to TRDD3. V shed 0 bases, J shed 0 bases, and the junction held 12 bases outside the gene matches. This CDR3 has 20 amino acids. Germline V CDR1 and CDR2: GEAIGNYY, EKD.